Following are 15 T cell receptor beta chains from one sample sequenced in a study of cytomegalovirus exposure and HLA in healthy donors. PCR involved 60 Vbeta and 13 Jbeta primers. Assay: immunoSEQ multiplex PCR; the TCRdb copy retains only in-frame clones and omits some. The data contain roughly 200,000 clones, roughly 73% of them singletons. Sequencing input: PBMCs. These receptors were collected from a woman aged 30 to 39 in good health and CMV-seropositive.

The DNA for the CDR3 is TGTGCCAGCAGTGAGAGAGACAGGGGGGTGCAGCCCCAGCATTTT. Translating it yields CASSERDRGVQPQHF. The chain uses TRBV6-1 and TRBJ1-5; 9 positions agree with TRBD1. The germline V gene has CDR1 MNHNS and CDR2 SASEGT. V lost 3 bases, J lost 7 bases, and 7 bases stayed unmatched. The CDR3 is 15 amino acids.

The chain carries TRBV7-6 and TRBJ2-7; TRBD2 matches 13 bases. Losses at the gene ends were 4 bases for V and 4 bases for J; bases not matched to a gene: 4. Germline CDR1 is SGHVS and CDR2 is FNYEAQ. The CDR3 runs to 15 residues. In DNA, the CDR3 is TGTGCCAGCAGCTGGACTAGCGGGGGCTCTTACGAGCAGTACTTC. Encoded protein: CASSWTSGGSYEQYF.

This clone has a single count. The chain combines TRBV7-3 with TRBJ2-1; tentatively, D is TRBD1 (6 bases). Germline V lookup: CDR1 SGHTA, CDR2 FQGTGA. This CDR3 has 12 amino acids. V was trimmed by 5 bases and J by 10 bases, leaving 12 bases between them. DNA of the CDR3: TGTGCCAGCAGCCCACAGGGCCTAGAGCAGTTCTTC. This gives the protein CASSPQGLEQFF. Full variable domain (remainder filled in from reference TRBV7-3 and TRBJ2-1): GAGVSQTPSNKVTEKGKYVELRCDPISGHTALYWYRQSLGQGPEFLIYFQGTGAADDSGLPNDRFFAVRPEGSVSTLKIQRTERGDSAVYLCASSPQGLEQFFGPGTRLTVL.

This chain joins TRBV27 and TRBJ2-5, with 12 bases that match TRBD2. The V gene end was trimmed by 6 bases and the J gene end by 5 bases; junction bases not matched to a gene: 4. Germline V gives CDR1 MNHEY, CDR2 SMNVEV (reference sequence). The length of the CDR3 is 14 residues. For the CDR3, the DNA is TGTGCCAGCAGCCGGGGGACTAGCGGGGAGACCCAGTACTTC. Its translation is CASSRGTSGETQYF.

This chain joins TRBV6-4 and TRBJ2-1, with 8 positions matching TRBD1. Trimming took 6 bases from V and 9 from J; bases not matched to a gene: 4. The CDR3 length is 12 residues. The germline V gene has CDR1 MRHNA and CDR2 SNTAGT. For the CDR3, the DNA is TGTGCCAGCAGCAGGGGGCAAGGTGAGCAGTTCTTC. It translates to CASSRGQGEQFF.

The CDR3 here is CASSFRGDFPWNNEQFF. CDR3 coding DNA: TGTGCCAGCAGCTTTCGAGGGGACTTCCCCTGGAACAATGAGCAGTTCTTC. This sequence joins TRBV7-2 and TRBJ2-1; possible D gene TRBD2, 6 bases. Per germline, CDR1 SGHTA and CDR2 FQGNSA. The ends were cut back, 3 bases at V and 5 bases at J, with 20 bases in the middle. The length of the CDR3 is 17 residues.

The genes are TRBV19 and TRBJ2-3, with D hard to call. CDR3 length: 13 amino acids. Germline CDR1 LNHDA, CDR2 SQIVND (reference sequence). V was clipped by 1 base and J by 3 bases, with 5 bases between them. CDR3 coding DNA: TGTGCCAGTAGTATAGGAGCTACAGATACGCAGTATTTT. It yields the protein CASSIGATDTQYF.

This chain connects TRBV5-1 to TRBJ2-1, with D perhaps TRBD2 (6 bases). Germline CDR1 reads SGHRS; CDR2 reads YFSETQ. CDR3 length: 16 amino acids. Trimming cost V 0 bases and J 2 bases, with 12 bases left between them. For the CDR3, the DNA is TGCGCCAGCAGCTTGGCCTGGGGGGAACCCTACAATGAGCAGTTCTTC. Protein: CASSLAWGEPYNEQFF.

The CDR3 region has the DNA TGTGCCGGGGGGGCGGGGTTAATTAGCGAGCAGTACTTC. It specifies CAGGAGLISEQYF. The chain recombines TRBV10-3 with TRBJ2-7, with D tentatively TRBD2 (7 bases). The V gene lost 11 bases and the J gene lost 6 bases, with 20 bases spanning the gap. Germline V gene data show CDR1 as ENHRY and CDR2 as SYGVKD. The CDR3 consists of 13 residues.

The J gene is TRBJ2-1, the V gene TRBV6-5; the match to TRBD1 covers 10 bases. This CDR3 is built from 15 residues. J was trimmed by 9 bases and V by 2 bases; bases with no gene match: 7. CDR1 and CDR2 (germline): MNHEY, SVGAGI. The DNA of the CDR3 is TGTGCCAGCAGTTACCGGACAGGGGGTGTAGGTGAGCAGTTCTTC. Translated: CASSYRTGGVGEQFF.

This sequence joins TRBV18 and TRBJ2-5; the D is unclear. The CDR3 totals 12 residues. Trimming took off 3 bases at V and 5 bases at J, with 7 bases between the two ends. CDR1 is KGHSH and CDR2 is LQKENI in the germline V gene. The CDR3 sequence is CASSPGSETQYF. The CDR3, as DNA: TGTGCCAGCTCACCGGGCAGTGAGACCCAGTACTTC. Looking up the rest from reference TRBV18 and TRBJ2-5 gives the full variable domain: NAGVMQNPRHLVRRRGQEARLRCSPMKGHSHVYWYRQLPEEGLKFMVYLQKENIIDESGMPKERFSAEFPKEGPSILRIQQVVRGDSAAYFCASSPGSETQYFGPGTRLLVL.

This chain connects TRBV7-9 to TRBJ2-3; D might be TRBD1 (5 bases). V was clipped by 3 bases and J by 4 bases, with 11 bases between them. CDR1 and CDR2 (germline): SEHNR, FQNEAQ (reference sequence). The CDR3 runs 14 residues. The CDR3 protein is CASSFRTTADTQYF. In DNA, the CDR3 is TGTGCCAGCAGCTTCCGGACAACCGCAGATACGCAGTATTTT.

As for this clone: A junction end diverges from the germline sequence, so it may reflect a read error. This sequence joins TRBV5-6 and TRBJ2-7, with D maybe TRBD1 (5 bases). Germline values: CDR1 SGHDT, CDR2 YYEEEE. The CDR3 covers 17 residues. This CDR3 is CVSTIAAQGLSSYEQYF. The CDR3, as DNA: TGTGTCAGCACCATTGCCGCGCAGGGCCTAAGCTCCTACGAGCAGTACTTC.

This clone turned up a few times. CDR3 DNA sequence: TGTGCCAGCAGTCCAGAAGGACAGGGACACACGCAGTATTTT. This translates into CASSPEGQGHTQYF. The rearrangement links TRBV2 to TRBJ2-3, with 8 positions matching TRBD1. Germline V lookup: CDR1 SNHLY, CDR2 FYNNEI. CDR3 length: 14 amino acids. Unmatched junction bases numbered 10, after V lost 5 bases and J lost 9 bases.

The J gene is TRBJ1-2, the V gene TRBV2, with 9 bases that match TRBD1. Looked up from germline, CDR1 is SNHLY and CDR2 is FYNNEI. The CDR3 sequence is 13 residues long. Trimming took 6 bases from V and 2 from J; bases not matched to a gene: 1. CDR3 coding DNA: TGTGCCAGCAGCGGACAGGGGAACTATGGCTACACCTTC. Amino acid sequence: CASSGQGNYGYTF.